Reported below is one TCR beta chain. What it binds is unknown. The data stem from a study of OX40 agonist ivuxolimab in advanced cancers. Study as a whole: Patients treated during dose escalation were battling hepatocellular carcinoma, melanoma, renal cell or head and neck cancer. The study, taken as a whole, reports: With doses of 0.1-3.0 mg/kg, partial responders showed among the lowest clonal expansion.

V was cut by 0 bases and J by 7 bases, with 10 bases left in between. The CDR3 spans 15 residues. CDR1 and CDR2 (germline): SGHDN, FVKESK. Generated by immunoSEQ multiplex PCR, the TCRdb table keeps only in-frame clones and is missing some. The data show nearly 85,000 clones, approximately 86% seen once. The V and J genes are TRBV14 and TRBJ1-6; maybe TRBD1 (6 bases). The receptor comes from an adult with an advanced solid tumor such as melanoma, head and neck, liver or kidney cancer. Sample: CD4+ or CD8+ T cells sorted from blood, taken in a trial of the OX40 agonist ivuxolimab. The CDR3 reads CASSQELGGNSPLHF. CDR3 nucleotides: TGTGCCAGCAGCCAAGAATTGGGGGGCAATTCACCCCTCCACTTT.